This section outlines one TCR beta chain sequence together with its context. These data originate in a study of blood T cell repertoires in COVID-19. From germline, CDR1 is SQVTM and CDR2 ANQGSEA. Trimming took 6 bases from V and 7 from J; bases not matched to a gene: 8. The CDR3 totals 12 residues. This table comes from immunoSEQ multiplex PCR, and its TCRdb copy is limited to in-frame clones, with some not included. The data show some 300,000 clones, with under 90% seen just once and around 1.9% held by the top ten. The sequence was obtained from a woman aged 25 to 45 with COVID-19, enrolled during active disease. What was sequenced was peripheral blood. The gene calls are TRBV29-1 and TRBJ1-2; 7 positions match TRBD1. CDR3 sequence: CSVLTGFGGYTF. The CDR3 nucleotides read TGCAGCGTCCTGACAGGGTTCGGTGGCTACACCTTC.